The present entry profiles one T cell receptor (beta chain) with its context. The antigen is not known. Clones were read by immunoSEQ multiplex PCR, and TCRdb kept only the in-frame ones, dropping some. The profile shows about 120,000 clones, about nine tenths of them singletons. From germline, CDR1 is MGHRA and CDR2 YSYEKL. The CDR3 has 18 residues. Between the trimmed V and J ends, which lost 3 bases and 0 bases, there was a span of 18 bases. The data stem from a study of T cell responses to AZD1222 COVID-19 vaccine. Overall study results and limits: Spike-wide vaccine-associated CD4 TCRs dominated at 160-218 and 743-854. The study found Spike-specific TCR breadth and depth rose after two AZD1222 doses.

This chain joins TRBV4-1 and TRBJ1-3; a weak D match, TRBD1 (6 bases). The sequence came from an adult in good health. The specimen comprised peripheral blood, sampled on day 0 of AZD1222 vaccination. The CDR3 region has the DNA TGCGCCAGCAGCCATGACCCACGAAGGGGGGACTCTGGAAACACCATATATTTT. This codes for CASSHDPRRGDSGNTIYF.